These 20 T cell receptor beta chains were all obtained from the same sample, sequenced in a study of OX40 agonist ivuxolimab in advanced cancers. TCRdb's copy holds only in-frame clones and misses some; the assay was immunoSEQ multiplex PCR. The data contain under 75,000 clones, around 84% of them singletons. Sequences were derived from CD4+ or CD8+ T cells sorted from blood, sampled in a trial of the OX40 agonist ivuxolimab. These receptor sequences come from an adult with an advanced solid tumor such as melanoma, head and neck, liver or kidney cancer.

The genes are TRBV7-2 and TRBJ1-6, with no clear D. Looked up from germline, CDR1 is SGHTA and CDR2 is FQGNSA. The length of the CDR3 is 15 residues. The germline V and J ends were trimmed by 0 bases and 2 bases, with 5 bases remaining between them. The CDR3 coding sequence is TGTGCCAGCAGCTTAGCGTGGACCTATAATTCACCCCTCCACTTT. Translation gives CASSLAWTYNSPLHF.

The chain is built from TRBV4-3 and TRBJ2-7; 8 bases align to TRBD1. Germline assignment: CDR1 LGHNA and CDR2 YSLEER. Losses at the gene ends were 1 base for V and 0 bases for J; bases not matched to a gene: 2. CDR3 length equals 15 residues. Here the CDR3 reads CASSQGTGYSYEQYF. In DNA, the CDR3 is TGCGCCAGCAGCCAAGGGACAGGGTACTCCTACGAGCAGTACTTC.

This clone was detected only once. This chain links TRBV7-2 with TRBJ1-5, with D possibly matching TRBD1 (6 bases). CDR1 is SGHTA and CDR2 is FQGNSA in the germline V gene. The CDR3 is 14 residues long. With 5 bases removed from V and 9 bases from J, the gap between germline ends came to 17 bases. The CDR3 coding sequence is TGTGCCAGCAGCCCAACAGGGCGAATTTGGCCCCAGCATTTT. This gives the protein CASSPTGRIWPQHF.

This rearrangement joins TRBV18 to TRBJ2-5, with 7 positions matching TRBD2. The CDR3 spans 13 residues. Unmatched junction bases numbered 5, after V lost 6 bases and J lost 4 bases. Germline V lookup: CDR1 KGHSH, CDR2 LQKENI. The CDR3: CASSKRGGETQYF. CDR3 DNA sequence: TGTGCCAGCTCGAAGCGGGGAGGAGAGACCCAGTACTTC.

This clone was counted a single time. J is TRBJ2-7 and V is TRBV11-2; TRBD2 might be the D (6 bases). Germline lookup yields CDR1 SGHAT and CDR2 FQNNGV. Trimming took off 2 bases at V and 3 bases at J, with 14 bases between the two ends. The CDR3 has 15 residues. The CDR3 here is CASSLKVTSNYEQYF. CDR3 in DNA: TGTGCCAGCAGCTTAAAGGTTACTAGCAACTACGAGCAGTACTTC.

This chain uses TRBV7-2 with TRBJ1-5; 7 positions agree with TRBD1. The CDR3 runs 15 residues. The ends lost 0 bases at V and 7 bases at J; junction bases unmatched: 6. CDR1 is SGHTA, CDR2 FQGNSA, per germline. The CDR3 here is CASSLASTGDQPQHF. The CDR3 DNA reads TGTGCCAGCAGCTTAGCTTCTACAGGGGACCAGCCCCAGCATTTT.

V and J are TRBV28 and TRBJ2-1; the match to TRBD2 covers 9 bases. The CDR3 length is 13 residues. Germline CDR1 reads MDHEN; CDR2 reads SYDVKM. V trimming: 6 bases; J trimming: 8 bases; junction bases outside the gene matches: 5. The DNA of the CDR3 is TGTGCCAGCAGAAGGACTAGCGTATATGAGCAGTTCTTC. Translated, it gives CASRRTSVYEQFF.

V gene TRBV18 combines with J gene TRBJ2-7, with a tentative D call TRBD1 (5 bases). CDR1 is KGHSH and CDR2 is LQKENI in the germline V gene. Trimming left V 1 base short and J 12 bases short, with 16 bases between. The CDR3 length is 13 residues. This chain's CDR3 is CASSPLDSTQPYF. The CDR3 DNA sequence: TGTGCCAGCTCACCACTCGACAGTACACAGCCGTACTTC. Combining the CDR3 with reference TRBV18 and TRBJ2-7 gives the whole variable domain NAGVMQNPRHLVRRRGQEARLRCSPMKGHSHVYWYRQLPEEGLKFMVYLQKENIIDESGMPKERFSAEFPKEGPSILRIQQVVRGDSAAYFCASSPLDSTQPYFGPGTRLTVT.

This clone was seen just once. The rearrangement links TRBV6-1 to TRBJ2-1; D tentatively reads TRBD1 or TRBD2 (6 bases each). The CDR3 spans 14 residues. CDR1 MNHNS and CDR2 SASEGT come from the germline V gene. V was pared by 6 bases and J by 8 bases, with 17 bases between. The CDR3 is CASRLTGRSYEQFF. DNA of the CDR3: TGTGCCAGCAGGCTTACAGGGAGGTCTTATGAGCAGTTCTTC.

This chain joins TRBV7-3 and TRBJ1-2, with D uncertain. CDR3 length: 14 amino acids. CDR1 is SGHTA, CDR2 FQGTGA, per germline. V lost 2 bases, J lost 2 bases, and 9 bases lay in between. DNA of the CDR3: TGTGCCAGCAGCTTAGTAGGAGGGAACTATGGCTACACCTTC. It yields the protein CASSLVGGNYGYTF. Full variable domain (outside the CDR3, taken from reference TRBV7-3 and TRBJ1-2): GAGVSQTPSNKVTEKGKYVELRCDPISGHTALYWYRQSLGQGPEFLIYFQGTGAADDSGLPNDRFFAVRPEGSVSTLKIQRTERGDSAVYLCASSLVGGNYGYTFGSGTRLTVV.

This chain joins TRBV5-8 and TRBJ1-1; D unresolved. This CDR3 spans 14 amino acids. V was clipped by 6 bases and J by 3 bases, with 15 bases between them. Germline values: CDR1 SGHTS, CDR2 YDEGEE. CDR3: CASTPGLGDTEAFF. CDR3 coding DNA: TGTGCCAGCACCCCGGGTCTCGGGGACACTGAAGCTTTCTTT.

The chain recombines TRBV28 with TRBJ2-1; TRBD2 aligns across 7 bases. Germline trimming cut 5 bases from V and 4 bases from J; bases unmatched to any gene: 11. Germline values: CDR1 MDHEN, CDR2 SYDVKM. This CDR3 contains 16 residues. The CDR3: CASSPRSMGLYNEQFF. The DNA of the CDR3 is TGTGCCAGCAGTCCTCGCAGCATGGGACTATACAATGAGCAGTTCTTC.

The rearrangement joins TRBV18 to TRBJ2-5, with D possibly TRBD2 on 5 matching bases. The CDR3 consists of 14 residues. V gave up 0 bases and J gave up 4 bases, with 9 bases separating them. In germline, CDR1 is KGHSH, CDR2 LQKENI. The CDR3, as DNA: TGTGCCAGCTCACCACCCCTAGCCAGAGAGACCCAGTACTTC. Translation: CASSPPLARETQYF. Based on the CDR3 plus reference TRBV18 and TRBJ2-5, the full variable domain is NAGVMQNPRHLVRRRGQEARLRCSPMKGHSHVYWYRQLPEEGLKFMVYLQKENIIDESGMPKERFSAEFPKEGPSILRIQQVVRGDSAAYFCASSPPLARETQYFGPGTRLLVL.

The rearrangement links TRBV6-5 to TRBJ1-2; D is uncertain. The V end lost 6 bases, the J end lost 1 base, and 12 bases lay between the germline ends. CDR1 and CDR2 from the germline V gene are MNHEY and SVGAGI. The CDR3 runs 14 residues. Here the CDR3 DNA reads TGTGCCAGCAGCCGGGAACGGATTAACTATGGCTACACCTTC. Residues: CASSRERINYGYTF.

The V gene is TRBV28, the J gene TRBJ1-2; TRBD1 matches 7 bases. The CDR3 is 12 residues long. From germline, CDR1 is MDHEN and CDR2 SYDVKM. The V segment lost 5 bases and the J segment 7 bases; nucleotides outside the gene matches: 4. The CDR3 sequence is CASSPTGFGYTF. In DNA form, the CDR3 reads TGTGCCAGCAGTCCGACAGGGTTTGGCTACACCTTC.

The chain links TRBV30 to TRBJ1-3; 7 nucleotides match TRBD1. The CDR3 loop spans 14 amino acids. Germline-derived CDR1 and CDR2 are GTSNPN and SVGIG (reference sequence). V was pared by 4 bases and J by 1 base, with 4 bases of the junction left unmatched. CDR3 DNA: TGTGCCTGGACCAGACAGGGATCTGGAAACACCATATATTTT. This sequence encodes CAWTRQGSGNTIYF.

This clone was counted a single time. V and J are TRBV5-1 and TRBJ2-7; D ambiguous. The CDR3 sequence is 13 residues long. CDR1 is SGHRS and CDR2 is YFSETQ in the germline V gene. Trimming cost V 4 bases and J 1 base, with 9 bases left between them. The CDR3 loop is CASSPSVSYEQYF. Here the CDR3 DNA reads TGCGCCAGCAGCCCATCCGTATCCTACGAGCAGTACTTC.

This clone was seen just once. V usage is TRBV29-1 and J usage is TRBJ1-2; no reliable D call. Trimming removed 4 bases at V and 0 bases at J, with 6 bases between. CDR1 SQVTM and CDR2 ANQGSEA come from the germline V gene. The CDR3 runs to 12 residues. CDR3 region: CSVVSANYGYTF. The CDR3, as DNA: TGCAGCGTTGTGTCAGCTAACTATGGCTACACCTTC.

The chain carries TRBV5-6 and TRBJ2-2, with D perhaps matching TRBD1 (6 bases). V shed 4 bases and J shed 6 bases, with 16 bases lying between them. The germline V gene has CDR1 SGHDT and CDR2 YYEEEE. The CDR3 extends over 15 amino acids. The CDR3 protein is CASSLDRYSAGELFF. The CDR3 DNA reads TGTGCCAGCAGCCTCGACAGGTATTCTGCCGGGGAGCTGTTTTTT. The full variable domain, rest sourced from reference TRBV5-6 and TRBJ2-2, is DAGVTQSPTHLIKTRGQQVTLRCSPKSGHDTVSWYQQALGQGPQFIFQYYEEEERQRGNFPDRFSGHQFPNYSSELNVNALLLGDSALYLCASSLDRYSAGELFFGEGSRLTVL.

The V call is TRBV14, the J call TRBJ1-5, with D perhaps matching TRBD1 (5 bases). Germline V gives CDR1 SGHDN, CDR2 FVKESK. Trimming took off 2 bases at V and 7 bases at J, with 12 bases between the two ends. This CDR3 is built from 14 residues. The CDR3 DNA reads as TGTGCCAGCAGCCAATCGGGGCTCACCCAGCCCCAGCATTTT. Its translation is CASSQSGLTQPQHF.